The clone carrying this T cell receptor beta chain has at least ten counts. This sample is part of a study of T cell repertoires in cytomegalovirus infection. Study as a whole: Matching HLA type, along with CMV infection, was indicated by public TCR beta signatures.

V shed 5 bases and J 10 bases; nucleotides not matched to a gene: 9. The germline CDR1 and CDR2 sequences are LNHDA and SQIVND (reference sequence). The length of the CDR3 is 16 residues. TCRdb reanalysed the reads using MiXCR and keeps one entry per CDR3 protein. Of approximately 140,000 distinct CDR3 sequences in the sample, about 6.5% were seen once. The sequence was obtained from a human donor in good health (CMV status not recorded). Some clones in this sample may be carry-over from other donors' samples. The source material was PBMCs. The V call is TRBV19, the J call TRBJ2-1; 15 bases line up with TRBD2. DNA for the CDR3: TGTGCCAGTAGTTCCCCGGGACTAGCGGGGGGTAGGGAGCAGTTCTTC. It codes for CASSSPGLAGGREQFF.